This T cell receptor (beta chain) stems from a study of blood T cells in healthy people across ages. The authors ran a second PCR of roughly 6 to 11 cycles using a sample-barcoded 5' primer and a J-beta primer mix. TCRdb itself ran the 5' RACE reads through MiXCR, one entry per CDR3 protein. The sample lists 600,000 to 800,000 distinct CDR3 sequences; roughly half were seen once. V shed 8 bases and J shed 6 bases, with 19 bases lying between them. The CDR3 runs 14 residues. CDR1 is SGHTA, CDR2 FQGTGA, per germline. The gene calls are TRBV7-3 and TRBJ1-2; no reliable D call. The origin of this receptor is an elderly woman in good health. Sequencing input: blood. The CDR3 protein is CASAPNGGVHGYTF. In DNA form, the CDR3 reads TGTGCCAGCGCCCCTAATGGCGGGGTTCATGGCTACACCTTC.